The source of this TCR beta chain is a study of cytomegalovirus exposure and HLA in healthy donors. Whole-study findings and limits: Some segments of the V type, notably TRBV6-2 and TRBV6-3, were excluded as indistinguishable. Later analysis showed most CMV-associated TCR beta chains appearing HLA-restricted. It emerged from a later analysis that several of the most significant clusters appeared to be linked to common viral pathogens.

Points on this clone: Antigen: not known.

The PCR ran on 60 Vbeta and 13 Jbeta primers. Profiled with immunoSEQ multiplex PCR; TCRdb holds only in-frame clones, not every one. Recorded here are tens of thousands of clones; the top ten clones represent 3.5% to 5.5%. The length of the CDR3 is 13 residues. Trimming at V came to 7 bases and at J to 7 bases, leaving 9 bases not matched to a gene. The V gene's germline CDR1 is MNHEY and CDR2 SVGAGI. This TCR came from a woman between 40 and 55 years old in good health and CMV-seropositive. Sequences were obtained from PBMCs. The chain couples TRBV6-5 to TRBJ2-7; 8 nucleotides align to TRBD1. The CDR3 DNA reads as TGTGCCAGCAACAACCAGGGGGCGGGAGAGCAGTACTTC. Its translation is CASNNQGAGEQYF.